In its sample, the clone carrying this T cell receptor beta chain was seen once. Original processing notes: Estimated nucleated cell counts came from reference gene primer amplification. Repertoires were generated with immunoSEQ multiplex PCR, while TCRdb's copy carries only in-frame clones and drops some. V, J and clone size reflect that table, while D and trimming were determined from the DNA. The table lists 45,000 to 65,000 clones, more than 85% of them singletons, with 3.9% in the top ten. This specimen belongs to a study of blood T cell repertoires in COVID-19. The overall study: Sites across the United States, Italy and Spain contributed samples from acute and convalescent COVID-19. PBMCs, B-cell-depleted T cells, or T cells were the source of the cDNA or gDNA that made up the material.

The CDR3 extends over 15 amino acids. Germline CDR1 SGHRS, CDR2 YFSETQ. The V end lost 5 bases, the J end lost 8 bases, and 20 bases lay between the germline ends. The sequenced sample consisted of peripheral blood. The chain carries TRBV5-1 and TRBJ2-1, with TRBD2 as a possible D gene (6 bases). The receptor's source is a man aged 50-60 years with acute or convalescent COVID-19. CDR3 in DNA: TGCGCCAGCAGGTCCCAGCTAGCGTCCGGCGATGAGCAGTTCTTC. Residues: CASRSQLASGDEQFF.